Following are 8 T cell receptor beta chains from one sample sequenced in a study of OX40 agonist ivuxolimab in advanced cancers. Data came from immunoSEQ multiplex PCR; TCRdb stores just in-frame clones and leaves some out. The profile covers over 60,000 clones, with 80% to 90% appearing a single time and approximately 2.4% taken by the ten largest. Specimen: CD4+ or CD8+ T cells sorted from blood, collected in a trial of the OX40 agonist ivuxolimab. The receptors shown here come from an adult with an advanced solid tumor such as melanoma, head and neck, liver or kidney cancer.

This clone appeared a few times. This chain connects TRBV19 to TRBJ1-1; D is ambiguous. There are 15 residues in the CDR3. Trimming removed 9 bases from V and 1 base from J, with 18 bases in between. Germline V gene data show CDR1 as LNHDA and CDR2 as SQIVND (reference sequence). The CDR3 loop is CASEPNGLPNTEAFF. In DNA form, the CDR3 reads TGTGCCAGCGAACCGAACGGACTCCCGAACACTGAAGCTTTCTTT.

CDR3 DNA sequence: TGTGCCAGCAGTTTAGCGATGGGGGACAGGGAACATTTT. Translated: CASSLAMGDREHF. The chain combines TRBV28 with TRBJ1-5; 9 positions agree with TRBD1. CDR3 length: 13 residues. CDR1 is MDHEN, CDR2 SYDVKM, per germline. The V and J ends lost 2 bases and 16 bases, in that order; junction bases with no gene match: 9.

The rearrangement links TRBV6-6 to TRBJ1-6; D is unclear. Per germline, CDR1 MNHNY and CDR2 SVGAGI (reference sequence). The CDR3 length is 12 residues. Trimming removed 10 bases at V and 10 bases at J, with 14 bases between. In nucleotides, the CDR3 is TGTGCCACTCGATCGCCGGAGTCACCCCTCCACTTT. Translation gives CATRSPESPLHF.

This rearrangement joins TRBV29-1 to TRBJ1-2; possibly TRBD1 for D (6 bases). Germline CDR1 is SQVTM and CDR2 is ANQGSEA. V dropped 5 bases and J dropped 8 bases, with 21 bases sitting between them. The CDR3 runs 14 residues. Here the CDR3 DNA reads TGCAGCGTTTCAAAGGGGGGCTCCGAGAGGGGCTACACCTTC. This sequence encodes CSVSKGGSERGYTF.

The gene calls are TRBV20-1 and TRBJ2-1; D not certain. V was clipped by 3 bases and J by 10 bases, with 10 bases between them. There are 11 residues in the CDR3. The germline V gene has CDR1 DFQATT and CDR2 SNEGSKA (reference sequence). In DNA form, the CDR3 reads TGCAGTGCTAGCACCCGAGAGGAGCAGTTCTTC. It is translated as CSASTREEQFF.

This clone was seen only once. V and J are TRBV15 and TRBJ2-7; D is undetermined. V was cut by 1 base and J by 6 bases, with 10 bases left in between. Per germline, CDR1 LNHNV and CDR2 YYDKDF (reference sequence). The CDR3 is 13 residues long. CDR3 bases: TGTGCCACCAGCAGAGTTATAAGCACCGAGCAGTACTTC. This translates into CATSRVISTEQYF.

The chain links TRBV7-2 to TRBJ2-7; 7 bases are shared with TRBD1. Germline V gene sequence: CDR1 SGHTA, CDR2 FQGNSA. V lost 4 bases, J lost 3 bases, and 9 bases stayed unmatched. The CDR3 is made up of 15 amino acids. In nucleotides, the CDR3 is TGTGCCAGCAGCTCCTATACGGGACAGCTCTACGAGCAGTACTTC. Protein sequence: CASSSYTGQLYEQYF.

CDR3 sequence (DNA): TGTGCCAGCTCACCAGATTTTCGGCTTTCCAGCGGAGAGTACCAAGAGACCCAGTACTTC. Translation gives CASSPDFRLSSGEYQETQYF. The gene calls are TRBV18 and TRBJ2-5; possibly TRBD2 for D (5 bases). The CDR3 covers 20 residues. Trimming pared 2 bases from V and 0 bases from J, leaving 25 bases between. Germline V gives CDR1 KGHSH, CDR2 LQKENI.